The 23 T cell receptor beta chains below all came from one sample that was sequenced in a study of blood T cell repertoires in COVID-19. Repertoires were generated with immunoSEQ multiplex PCR, while TCRdb's copy carries only in-frame clones and drops some. In the table there are roughly 80,000 clones, approximately 78% of which are singletons. The sequenced sample consisted of peripheral blood. These receptor sequences come from a woman aged 60-75 years with acute or convalescent COVID-19.

This chain uses TRBV6-5 with TRBJ2-1, with TRBD1 as a possible D gene (6 bases). The CDR3 has 13 residues. Germline CDR1 and CDR2: MNHEY and SVGAGI. V was trimmed by 4 bases and J by 9 bases, leaving 13 bases between them. The CDR3 protein is CASSSSTGTEQFF. The CDR3 bases are TGTGCCAGCAGTTCGTCCACAGGGACTGAGCAGTTCTTC.

The chain couples TRBV3-1 (or the pseudogene TRBV3-2) to TRBJ1-5; 9 nucleotides line up with TRBD1. V shed 8 bases and J 5 bases; nucleotides not matched to a gene: 7. CDR1 is LGHDT and CDR2 is YNNKEL in the germline V gene (reference sequence). The length of the CDR3 is 14 residues. The CDR3 loop reads CASGTGMGDQPQHF. The CDR3 coding sequence is TGTGCCAGCGGGACAGGGATGGGGGATCAGCCCCAGCATTTT.

The chain uses TRBV28 and TRBJ1-3, with TRBD1 identical over 8 bases. V lost 7 bases, J lost 0 bases, and 5 bases stayed unmatched. Germline V CDR1 and CDR2: MDHEN, SYDVKM. The CDR3 has 15 amino acids. The CDR3 DNA reads TGTGCCAGCACCGGACAGGGTTACTCTGGAAACACCATATATTTT. This translates into CASTGQGYSGNTIYF.

The chain has TRBV5-1 and TRBJ2-7; 10 bases match TRBD2. V gave up 4 bases and J gave up 3 bases; unmatched junction bases: 10. CDR1 and CDR2 from the germline V gene are SGHRS and YFSETQ. The CDR3 sequence is 16 residues long. The CDR3 reads CASSHSPSGGLYEQYV. The CDR3 DNA follows: TGCGCCAGCAGCCATTCCCCTAGCGGGGGACTCTACGAGCAGTACGTC.

The CDR3 here is CASSGTGARNEKLFF. Written as DNA, the CDR3 is TGTGCCAGCAGTGGTACAGGGGCCAGGAATGAAAAACTGTTTTTT. The rearrangement uses TRBV2 and TRBJ1-4; the match to TRBD1 covers 7 bases. The J segment lost 5 bases and the V segment lost 4 bases, leaving 7 bases of the junction unmatched. This CDR3 spans 15 amino acids. The germline V gene has CDR1 SNHLY and CDR2 FYNNEI.

This clone was seen only a few times. The rearrangement links TRBV30 to TRBJ1-1; a weak D match, TRBD1 (6 bases). The length of the CDR3 is 12 residues. The ends were cut back, 4 bases at V and 1 base at J, with 7 bases in the middle. Germline-derived CDR1 and CDR2 are GTSNPN and SVGIG (reference sequence). CDR3 protein: CAWKQGNTEAFF. The CDR3 nucleotides are TGTGCCTGGAAACAGGGGAACACTGAAGCTTTCTTT.

The chain couples TRBV28 to TRBJ1-5, with TRBD1 as a possible D gene (6 bases). In germline, CDR1 is MDHEN, CDR2 SYDVKM. The CDR3 sequence is 16 residues long. Trimming removed 5 bases at V and 4 bases at J, with 18 bases between. The chain's CDR3 is CASSKLRTAPNQPQHF. In DNA, the CDR3 is TGTGCCAGCAGTAAACTCAGGACAGCCCCTAATCAGCCCCAGCATTTT.

This chain uses TRBV3-1 (or the pseudogene TRBV3-2) with TRBJ1-6, with D possibly being TRBD1 (5 bases). The germline V gene has CDR1 LGHDT and CDR2 YNNKEL (reference sequence). The ends were cut back, 1 base at V and 17 bases at J, with 15 bases in the middle. The CDR3 sequence is 13 residues long. CDR3 loop: CASSQGVGLPIHF. The CDR3 DNA sequence: TGTGCCAGCAGCCAAGGAGTGGGACTTCCTATCCACTTT.

The gene calls are TRBV28 and TRBJ2-2; D is perhaps TRBD1 (6 bases). The CDR3 sequence is 15 residues long. The germline gives CDR1 MDHEN, CDR2 SYDVKM. V dropped 3 bases and J dropped 4 bases, with 12 bases sitting between them. DNA for the CDR3: TGTGCCAGCAGTTTCAGGGGAGAGGTCACCGGGGAGCTGTTTTTT. This gives the protein CASSFRGEVTGELFF.

V gene TRBV19 combines with J gene TRBJ1-4, with 7 positions matching TRBD1. The V and J ends lost 7 bases and 0 bases, in that order; junction bases with no gene match: 5. Germline loops: CDR1 LNHDA, CDR2 SQIVND (reference sequence). This CDR3 contains 15 residues. DNA for the CDR3: TGTGCCAGTAACCCCGGACAGGCAACTAATGAAAAACTGTTTTTT. Protein sequence: CASNPGQATNEKLFF. Using reference TRBV19 and TRBJ1-4 for the parts outside the CDR3, the full variable domain is DGGITQSPKYLFRKEGQNVTLSCEQNLNHDAMYWYRQDPGQGLRLIYYSQIVNDFQKGDIAEGYSVSREKKESFPLTVTSAQKNPTAFYLCASNPGQATNEKLFFGSGTQLSVL.

This rearrangement joins TRBV4-1 to TRBJ2-5; D is unclear. Trimming cost V 3 bases and J 5 bases, with 13 bases left between them. The CDR3 length is 14 residues. CDR1 MGHRA and CDR2 YSYEKL come from the germline V gene. The CDR3 spells CASSQSLAGETQYF. CDR3 bases: TGCGCCAGCAGCCAGTCGTTGGCCGGGGAGACCCAGTACTTC.

V is TRBV7-9 and J is TRBJ1-1; D call uncertain. The V gene lost 5 bases and the J gene lost 3 bases, with 13 bases spanning the gap. Germline V gene data show CDR1 as SEHNR and CDR2 as FQNEAQ (reference sequence). There are 14 residues in the CDR3. The DNA for the CDR3 is TGTGCCAGCAGCCCTGATGTTAGTGACACTGAAGCTTTCTTT. Translated, it gives CASSPDVSDTEAFF.

The chain employs TRBV6-6 and TRBJ1-4; 7 nucleotides line up with TRBD1. The ends lost 2 bases at V and 6 bases at J; junction bases unmatched: 6. The length of the CDR3 is 15 residues. Germline CDR1 MNHNY, CDR2 SVGAGI (reference sequence). The CDR3 nucleotides read TGTGCCAGCAGTTACGGAGACAGGGTTGATGAAAAACTGTTTTTT. It is translated as CASSYGDRVDEKLFF.

V is TRBV27 and J is TRBJ2-3, with no clear D. This CDR3 is 11 amino acids long. Germline V CDR1 and CDR2: MNHEY, SMNVEV (reference sequence). Trimming cost V 6 bases and J 6 bases, with 7 bases left between them. CDR3 residues: CASRRYDTQYF. CDR3 DNA: TGTGCCAGCAGGAGGTATGATACGCAGTATTTT.

The rearrangement links TRBV12-3 or TRBV12-4 to TRBJ1-6; 8 bases fit TRBD1. The CDR3 covers 13 residues. After removal of 8 bases from V and 8 bases from J, the junction contained 5 bases not matched to a gene. For the CDR3, the DNA is TGTGCCAGCCGAGACAGGGGTGATTCACCCCTCCACTTT. Translated, it gives CASRDRGDSPLHF.

A single count supports this clone. At the DNA level, this CDR3 is encoded by other sequences in the same sample as well. The chain uses TRBV4-3 and TRBJ2-2, with 9 positions matching TRBD1. Germline assignment: CDR1 LGHNA and CDR2 YSLEER. The CDR3 sequence is 15 residues long. The trim removed 3 bases at V and 3 bases at J, leaving 2 bases unmatched. CDR3 coding DNA: TGCGCCAGCAGCCACCGACAGGGGGACACCGGGGAGCTGTTTTTT. It encodes CASSHRQGDTGELFF.

In this sample, this clone turned up once. The chain has TRBV9 and TRBJ2-3; 9 bases line up with TRBD2. The CDR3 sequence is 16 residues long. CDR1 is SGDLS and CDR2 is YYNGEE in the germline V gene. V shed 3 bases and J 1 base; nucleotides not matched to a gene: 6. DNA for the CDR3: TGTGCCAGCAGCGCTGGACAGCGGGGGGGCACAGATACGCAGTATTTT. Residues: CASSAGQRGGTDTQYF.

The chain has TRBV5-1 and TRBJ1-4, with D uncertain. Germline loops: CDR1 SGHRS, CDR2 YFSETQ. This CDR3 is built from 12 residues. The ends were cut back, 2 bases at V and 12 bases at J, with 11 bases in the middle. The CDR3 loop is CASSLDRDQLFF. The CDR3 DNA reads as TGCGCCAGCAGCTTAGACCGGGATCAACTGTTTTTT. Full variable domain (rest looked up from reference TRBV5-1 and TRBJ1-4): KAGVTQTPRYLIKTRGQQVTLSCSPISGHRSVSWYQQTPGQGLQFLFEYFSETQRNKGNFPGRFSGRQFSNSRSEMNVSTLELGDSALYLCASSLDRDQLFFGSGTQLSVL.

The chain joins TRBV29-1 to TRBJ1-2; D not resolved. CDR3 length: 12 amino acids. Germline CDR1 and CDR2: SQVTM and ANQGSEA. V lost 4 bases and J lost 3, with 9 bases in between. CDR3 coding DNA: TGCAGCGTTGGGGAGGAGGACTATGGCTACACCTTC. Protein sequence: CSVGEEDYGYTF.

J is TRBJ2-1 and V is TRBV24-1, with TRBD1 matching over 8 bases. The length of the CDR3 is 13 residues. V trimming: 6 bases; J trimming: 12 bases; junction bases outside the gene matches: 9. Germline loops: CDR1 KGHDR, CDR2 SFDVKD. The CDR3 reads CATSLQGDSRQFF. CDR3 sequence (DNA): TGTGCCACCAGTTTACAGGGGGACTCTAGGCAGTTCTTC.

This clone was picked up one time. The chain is built from TRBV19 and TRBJ2-5, with D perhaps TRBD1 (5 bases). Trimming took 8 bases from V and 1 from J, leaving 11 bases between them. The V gene's germline CDR1 is LNHDA and CDR2 SQIVND (reference sequence). CDR3 length: 13 amino acids. The CDR3 bases are TGTGCCAGTCAGGGTTTTACCCAAGAGACCCAGTACTTC. This gives the protein CASQGFTQETQYF.

This clone was counted a single time. The J gene is TRBJ1-1, the V gene TRBV10-3; tentative D call: TRBD1 (5 bases). The CDR3 is 14 amino acids. V was trimmed by 6 bases and J by 1 base, leaving 12 bases between them. Germline V lookup: CDR1 ENHRY, CDR2 SYGVKD. The CDR3 spells CAIRINGGNTEAFF. CDR3 in DNA: TGTGCCATCAGGATAAACGGGGGGAACACTGAAGCTTTCTTT.

This clone was counted only a few times. CDR3 amino acids: CASSRTTVPGMNTEAFF. The CDR3 DNA reads as TGTGCCAGCAGCCGAACGACAGTTCCGGGCATGAACACTGAAGCTTTCTTT. The V call is TRBV5-4, the J call TRBJ1-1; maybe TRBD1 (5 bases). V was trimmed by 4 bases and J by 0 bases, leaving 19 bases between them. Germline V gene sequence: CDR1 SGHNT, CDR2 YYREEE (reference sequence). The CDR3 totals 17 residues.